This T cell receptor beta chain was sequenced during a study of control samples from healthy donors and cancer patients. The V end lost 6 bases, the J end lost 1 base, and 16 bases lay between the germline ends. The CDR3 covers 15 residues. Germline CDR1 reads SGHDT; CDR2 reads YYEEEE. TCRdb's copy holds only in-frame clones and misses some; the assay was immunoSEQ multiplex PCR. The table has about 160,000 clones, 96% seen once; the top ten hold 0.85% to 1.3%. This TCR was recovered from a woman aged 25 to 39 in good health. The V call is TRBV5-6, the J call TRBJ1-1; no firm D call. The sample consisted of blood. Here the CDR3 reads CASTPGEFSNTEAFF. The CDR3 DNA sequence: TGTGCCAGCACCCCGGGTGAGTTTTCGAACACTGAAGCTTTCTTT.